This T cell receptor beta chain stems from a study of shared clonotypes between healthy human individuals. This table comes from immunoSEQ multiplex PCR, and its TCRdb copy is limited to in-frame clones, with some not included. The table shows roughly 1,100,000 clones, with around four fifths occurring only once. Trimming took off 1 base at V and 5 bases at J, with 11 bases between the two ends. There are 14 residues in the CDR3. The germline CDR1 and CDR2 sequences are SGHNT and YENEEA. The genes are TRBV11-3 and TRBJ2-5; D perhaps matches TRBD1 (5 bases). The origin of this receptor is a man younger than 35 in good health. The sequenced material came from memory CD4+ T cells sorted from blood. Subset given: CD45RA-negative fraction. The CDR3 DNA sequence: TGTGCCAGCAGCTTAGGCCAGGGCGGCGAGACCCAGTACTTC. Protein sequence: CASSLGQGGETQYF.